The 15 T cell receptor beta chains listed next were all sequenced from one sample in a study of blood T cell repertoires in COVID-19. Data came from immunoSEQ multiplex PCR; TCRdb stores just in-frame clones and leaves some out. Of some 30,000 clones in the sample, roughly 84% are singletons; the top ten hold less than 30%. The sequenced material came from peripheral blood. Every receptor here comes from a man in his 70s with active COVID-19.

This clone was detected only a few times. The rearrangement links TRBV2 to TRBJ2-2, with 9 bases fitting TRBD2. Germline values: CDR1 SNHLY, CDR2 FYNNEI. This CDR3 region has 14 residues. Germline trimming cut 7 bases from V and 4 bases from J; bases unmatched to any gene: 4. The CDR3 region has the DNA TGTGCCAGCATCAGCGGGGGGCCCACCGGGGAGCTGTTTTTT. Translating gives CASISGGPTGELFF.

V gene TRBV3-1 (or the pseudogene TRBV3-2) combines with J gene TRBJ1-1, with a tentative D call TRBD1 (6 bases). Between the trimmed V and J ends, which lost 5 bases and 8 bases, there was a span of 12 bases. The CDR3 is 12 residues long. Germline V gives CDR1 LGHDT, CDR2 YNNKEL (reference sequence). The CDR3 sequence: CASSNQQGEAFF. CDR3 nucleotide sequence: TGTGCCAGCAGCAACCAACAGGGAGAAGCTTTCTTT.

CDR3 protein: CASSLQDTFTGELFF. CDR3 in DNA: TGCGCCAGCAGCTTGCAGGACACCTTCACCGGGGAGCTGTTTTTT. The V call is TRBV5-1, the J call TRBJ2-2; a weak D match, TRBD1 (5 bases). Trimming stripped 1 base from V and 4 bases from J, with 11 bases between. The CDR3 sequence is 15 residues long. Per the germline V gene, CDR1 is SGHRS and CDR2 is YFSETQ.

The chain employs TRBV7-3 and TRBJ2-1; 8 nucleotides line up with TRBD2. Germline V gene data show CDR1 as SGHTA and CDR2 as FQGTGA. The V and J ends lost 2 bases and 4 bases, in that order; junction bases with no gene match: 4. The CDR3 has 15 amino acids. CDR3 amino acids: CASSLDGGAYNEQFF. As DNA, the CDR3 is TGTGCCAGCAGCTTAGACGGGGGGGCGTACAATGAGCAGTTCTTC.

The chain is built from TRBV30 and TRBJ2-2, with 14 bases that match TRBD2. The germline V gene has CDR1 GTSNPN and CDR2 SVGIG (reference sequence). The ends lost 3 bases at V and 4 bases at J; junction bases unmatched: 10. This CDR3 has 18 residues. The CDR3 sequence is CAWSLSTSGRAGTGELFF. For the CDR3, the DNA is TGTGCCTGGAGCCTCTCGACTAGCGGGAGGGCGGGCACCGGGGAGCTGTTTTTT.

V gene TRBV2 combines with J gene TRBJ2-3; 12 bases line up with TRBD2. The germline gives CDR1 SNHLY, CDR2 FYNNEI. The J segment lost 0 bases and the V segment lost 5 bases, leaving 6 bases of the junction unmatched. The CDR3 length is 17 residues. CDR3 DNA: TGTGCCAGCAGTAGGACTAGCGGGGCCACTAGCACAGATACGCAGTATTTT. It yields the protein CASSRTSGATSTDTQYF.

This clone was recorded only once. The chain links TRBV11-2 to TRBJ2-7; TRBD2 matches at 7 bases. CDR1 and CDR2 from the germline V gene are SGHAT and FQNNGV. The V and J ends lost 1 base and 3 bases, in that order; junction bases with no gene match: 3. CDR3 length: 14 residues. CDR3 sequence reads: CASSLGAGVYEQYF. The CDR3 DNA reads TGTGCCAGCAGCTTAGGTGCGGGGGTCTACGAGCAGTACTTC.

A single count supports this clone. This rearrangement joins TRBV7-3 to TRBJ2-5, with 9 bases fitting TRBD1. V trimming: 8 bases; J trimming: 1 base; junction bases outside the gene matches: 5. The CDR3 loop spans 14 amino acids. Germline lookup yields CDR1 SGHTA and CDR2 FQGTGA. The CDR3 DNA sequence: TGTGCCAGCTCTGTACAGGGGGCCCAAGAGACCCAGTACTTC. Translation: CASSVQGAQETQYF.

The CDR3 is CASSQVSGANVLTF. The DNA of the CDR3 is TGTGCCAGCAGCCAGGTCTCTGGGGCCAACGTCCTGACTTTC. This chain links TRBV9 with TRBJ2-6; D gene uncertain. The CDR3 consists of 14 residues. Looked up from germline, CDR1 is SGDLS and CDR2 is YYNGEE. Deletions cut 4 bases from V and 0 bases from J, with 5 bases between.

This chain connects TRBV5-1 to TRBJ2-7; 9 nucleotides align to TRBD1. The J segment lost 1 base and the V segment lost 4 bases, leaving 3 bases of the junction unmatched. The CDR3 sequence is 14 residues long. Germline-derived CDR1 and CDR2 are SGHRS and YFSETQ. This CDR3 is CASSPGTGSYEQYF. The CDR3 DNA reads as TGCGCCAGCAGCCCGGGGACAGGGTCCTACGAGCAGTACTTC.

This chain joins TRBV2 and TRBJ1-3, with 8 bases identical to TRBD1. The CDR3 totals 16 residues. Trimming removed 6 bases from V and 1 base from J; junction bases left unmatched: 8. Germline V CDR1 and CDR2: SNHLY, FYNNEI. CDR3 region: CASRKGQDPSGNTIYF. The CDR3, as DNA: TGTGCCAGCAGGAAGGGACAGGACCCATCTGGAAACACCATATATTTT.

CDR3 DNA: TGCGCCAGCAGTGAGGCCGCAGTGGGACTTCGCGGCTACACCTTC. This codes for CASSEAAVGLRGYTF. The rearrangement uses TRBV10-2 and TRBJ1-2, with D perhaps TRBD1 (5 bases). The V gene's germline CDR1 is WSHSY and CDR2 SAAADI. The V end was cut by 2 bases, the J end by 8 bases, with 18 bases between. The CDR3 totals 15 residues.

CDR3 in DNA: TGTGCCAGCAGCGCGGGAGGCAATGAGCAGTTCTTC. This gives the protein CASSAGGNEQFF. The chain has TRBV9 and TRBJ2-1; 7 nucleotides match TRBD2. V was pared by 3 bases and J by 6 bases, with 0 bases of the junction left unmatched. The germline gives CDR1 SGDLS, CDR2 YYNGEE. The CDR3 consists of 12 residues. The full variable domain, with the rest looked up from reference TRBV9 and TRBJ2-1, is DSGVTQTPKHLITATGQRVTLRCSPRSGDLSVYWYQQSLDQGLQFLIQYYNGEERAKGNILERFSAQQFPDLHSELNLSSLELGDSALYFCASSAGGNEQFFGPGTRLTVL.

The rearrangement uses TRBV6-5 and TRBJ2-5, with 9 positions matching TRBD1. The V segment lost 5 bases and the J segment 4 bases; nucleotides outside the gene matches: 8. Germline V gene lookup returns CDR1 MNHEY and CDR2 SVGAGI. This CDR3 is 15 amino acids long. CDR3: CASSPDRGRLETQYF. The CDR3 DNA reads TGTGCCAGCAGTCCCGACAGGGGGAGGCTAGAGACCCAGTACTTC.

A single count supports this clone. The CDR3 DNA reads as TGCGCCAGCAGCTTGTCCCGGGACAGGGGGGGCTACACCTTC. This codes for CASSLSRDRGGYTF. The J gene is TRBJ1-2, the V gene TRBV5-1; the match to TRBD1 covers 11 bases. In germline, CDR1 is SGHRS, CDR2 YFSETQ. CDR3 length: 14 residues. Trimming cost V 1 base and J 8 bases; bases outside gene matches: 4.